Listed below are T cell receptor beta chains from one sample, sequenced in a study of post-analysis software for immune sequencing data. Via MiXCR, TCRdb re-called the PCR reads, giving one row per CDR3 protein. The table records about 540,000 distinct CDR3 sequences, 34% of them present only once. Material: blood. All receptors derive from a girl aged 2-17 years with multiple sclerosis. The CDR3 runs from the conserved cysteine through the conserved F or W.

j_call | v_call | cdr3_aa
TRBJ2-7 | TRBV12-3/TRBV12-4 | CASSPEGYEQYF
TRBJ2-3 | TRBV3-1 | CASSQEGLVDTQYF
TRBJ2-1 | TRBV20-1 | CSAPDFSYNEQFF
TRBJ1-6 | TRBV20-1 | CSGSPIRGGKSPLHF
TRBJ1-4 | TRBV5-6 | CASSLSQGATNEKLFF
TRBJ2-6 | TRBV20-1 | CSARGPREGANVLTF
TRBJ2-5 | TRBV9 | CASSVGLAGWETQYF
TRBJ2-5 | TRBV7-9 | CASSSRLAQETQYF
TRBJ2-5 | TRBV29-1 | CSVHPGTATGETQYF
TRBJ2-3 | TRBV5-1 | CASSLGYGGHVDTQYF
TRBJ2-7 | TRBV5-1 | CASRTSRTYEQYF
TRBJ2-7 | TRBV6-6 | CASNFRTGAYEQYF
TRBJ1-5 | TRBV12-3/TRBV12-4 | CAGPKTGRENQPQHF
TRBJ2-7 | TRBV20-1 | CSATLGGTVHYEQYF
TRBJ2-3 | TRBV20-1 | CSASARLLAGITDTQYF
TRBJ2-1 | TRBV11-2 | CASSLSTSGGRYNEQFF
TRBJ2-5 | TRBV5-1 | CASSLKQETQYF
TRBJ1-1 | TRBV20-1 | CSAKPGTGGMNTEAFF
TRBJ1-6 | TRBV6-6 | CASFGEGATYNSPLHF
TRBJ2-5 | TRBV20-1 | CSATGTTEETQYF
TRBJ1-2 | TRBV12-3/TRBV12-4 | CASSLAGGYTF
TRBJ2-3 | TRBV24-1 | CATSDPGRTDTQYF